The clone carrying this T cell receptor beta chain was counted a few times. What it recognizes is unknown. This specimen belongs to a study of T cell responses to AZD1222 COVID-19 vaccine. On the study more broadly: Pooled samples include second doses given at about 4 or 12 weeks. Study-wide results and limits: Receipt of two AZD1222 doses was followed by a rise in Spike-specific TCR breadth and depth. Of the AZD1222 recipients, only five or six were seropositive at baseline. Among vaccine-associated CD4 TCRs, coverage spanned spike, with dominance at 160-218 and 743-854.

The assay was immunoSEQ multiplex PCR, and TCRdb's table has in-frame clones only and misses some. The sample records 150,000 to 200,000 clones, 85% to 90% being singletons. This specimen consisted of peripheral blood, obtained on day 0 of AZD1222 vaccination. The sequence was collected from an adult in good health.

DNA for the CDR3: TGTGCCAGCAGTTCTCCAGGGAGAGGCTATGGCTACACCTTC. Translation gives CASSSPGRGYGYTF. The gene calls are TRBV27 and TRBJ1-2, with D perhaps matching TRBD1 (5 bases). Germline assignment: CDR1 MNHEY and CDR2 SMNVEV (reference sequence). Trimming stripped 4 bases from V and 4 bases from J, with 13 bases between. CDR3 length: 14 amino acids.